One sample yielded the 5 T cell receptor beta chains listed below, sequenced in a study of blood T cell repertoires in COVID-19. Clones were read by immunoSEQ multiplex PCR, and TCRdb kept only the in-frame ones, dropping some. This sample carries around 140,000 clones, roughly 84% of them seen once, and the ten largest clones take 4%. Sequenced: peripheral blood. These receptors all come from a woman aged 55 to 70 with acute or convalescent COVID-19.

The chain combines TRBV27 with TRBJ2-7; possibly TRBD2 for D (5 bases). Trimming left V 8 bases short and J 8 bases short, with 13 bases between. The CDR3 has 11 amino acids. The germline CDR1 and CDR2 sequences are MNHEY and SMNVEV (reference sequence). The DNA of the CDR3 is TGTGCCAGCTCCCCGGGGTATAAGCAGTACTTC. Residues: CASSPGYKQYF.

The rearrangement links TRBV12-3 or TRBV12-4 to TRBJ1-2, with D tentatively TRBD1 (5 bases). V was trimmed by 6 bases and J by 7 bases, leaving 12 bases between them. This CDR3 has 12 residues. CDR3 loop: CASSPGGGGYTF. The CDR3 coding sequence is TGTGCCAGCAGCCCCGGGGGGGGTGGCTACACCTTC.

V usage is TRBV5-1 and J usage is TRBJ1-3; 12 nucleotides agree with TRBD1. The germline V gene has CDR1 SGHRS and CDR2 YFSETQ. Unmatched junction bases numbered 8, after V lost 5 bases and J lost 8 bases. The CDR3 totals 15 residues. The CDR3: CASSRRGQGADTIYF. In DNA form, the CDR3 reads TGCGCCAGCAGTCGCCGGGGACAGGGGGCGGACACCATATATTTT.

The genes are TRBV11-3 and TRBJ2-1, with D uncertain. Trimming left V 1 base short and J 4 bases short, with 5 bases between. The germline V gene has CDR1 SGHNT and CDR2 YENEEA. The CDR3 loop spans 13 amino acids. This CDR3 reads CASSLARYNEQFF. The CDR3 nucleotides are TGTGCCAGCAGCTTAGCGAGGTACAATGAGCAGTTCTTC.

The V call is TRBV28, the J call TRBJ2-2; 7 positions agree with TRBD1. There are 17 residues in the CDR3. Trimming cost V 3 bases and J 1 base; bases outside gene matches: 8. Looked up from germline, CDR1 is MDHEN and CDR2 is SYDVKM. The CDR3 DNA reads as TGTGCCAGCAGTTTTCTCCTAGGGACAGAGAACACCGGGGAGCTGTTTTTT. Protein: CASSFLLGTENTGELFF.